Below are 22 T cell receptor beta chains sequenced from a single sample in a study of T cell repertoires in cytomegalovirus infection. TCRdb analysed the reads with MiXCR anew, one entry per CDR3 protein. This sample has roughly 700,000 distinct CDR3 sequences; around 32% occur once, and the top ten carry 15% to 20%. These receptors are not linked to any known antigen. This specimen was cultured PBMCs, taken from culture after CMV antigen stimulation. Receptors were obtained from a human donor in good health (CMV status not recorded). Some clones in this sample may be carry-over from other donors' samples.

This clonotype has just one count. V gene TRBV18 combines with J gene TRBJ1-6; 8 bases match TRBD1. This CDR3 has 17 residues. Germline V CDR1 and CDR2: KGHSH, LQKENI. With 1 base clipped from V and 7 bases from J, the junction kept 9 bases outside the gene matches. CDR3 residues: CASSPRGGDRLNSPLHF. CDR3 nucleotide sequence: TGTGCCAGCTCACCACGAGGTGGGGACAGGTTAAATTCACCCCTCCACTTT. The full variable domain, completed using reference TRBV18 and TRBJ1-6, is NAGVMQNPRHLVRRRGQEARLRCSPMKGHSHVYWYRQLPEEGLKFMVYLQKENIIDESGMPKERFSAEFPKEGPSILRIQQVVRGDSAAYFCASSPRGGDRLNSPLHFGNGTRLTVT.

This clonotype has more than one count but fewer than ten. This sequence joins TRBV12-3 or TRBV12-4 and TRBJ2-5; no clear D. This CDR3 is built from 15 residues. V lost 1 base and J lost 3, with 12 bases in between. The CDR3 DNA reads as TGTGCCAGCAGTTTAGGGGCCCGTCCAGAAGAGACCCAGTACTTC. This sequence encodes CASSLGARPEETQYF.

This clonotype was picked up many times. The chain joins TRBV7-2 to TRBJ1-1, with TRBD1 as a possible D gene (5 bases). Germline V gene sequence: CDR1 SGHTA, CDR2 FQGNSA. This CDR3 has 14 residues. Trimming pared 3 bases from V and 0 bases from J, leaving 8 bases between. DNA of the CDR3: TGTGCCAGCAGCTTTGGGGCGCTGAACACTGAAGCTTTCTTT. This codes for CASSFGALNTEAFF.

This clonotype was seen once. J is TRBJ2-3 and V is TRBV4-3; D unclear. Looked up from germline, CDR1 is LGHNA and CDR2 is YSLEER. The V and J ends lost 0 bases and 2 bases respectively, with 21 bases between them. The CDR3 sequence is 19 residues long. CDR3 amino acids: CASSQESEARGYYTDTQYF. DNA of the CDR3: TGCGCCAGCAGCCAAGAGTCTGAGGCTCGCGGATACTACACAGATACGCAGTATTTT.

J is TRBJ1-4 and V is TRBV5-4, with TRBD1 identical over 7 bases. Germline CDR1 is SGHNT and CDR2 is YYREEE (reference sequence). The CDR3 length is 15 residues. V trimming: 1 base; J trimming: 5 bases; junction bases outside the gene matches: 5. CDR3 sequence: CASSLMTGRNEKLFF. The CDR3 region has the DNA TGTGCCAGCAGCTTGATGACAGGGAGGAATGAAAAACTGTTTTTT.

This clonotype was recorded a few times. The chain has TRBV5-1 and TRBJ1-2; D remains unclear. The germline CDR1 and CDR2 sequences are SGHRS and YFSETQ. The CDR3 consists of 13 residues. Trimming shortened V by 1 base and J by 6 bases, and 10 bases separated the two germline ends. Here the CDR3 DNA reads TGCGCCAGCAGCTTGTCAGTGGAGGATGGCTACACCTTC. As protein: CASSLSVEDGYTF.

Ten or more counts support this clonotype. The chain is built from TRBV7-2 and TRBJ1-3; 7 nucleotides agree with TRBD1. Germline V gene sequence: CDR1 SGHTA, CDR2 FQGNSA. J gave up 1 base and V 5 bases, and 8 bases lay outside the gene matches. This CDR3 contains 16 residues. In DNA form, the CDR3 reads TGTGCCAGCAGCAAGGAGGGGGCAGCTTCTGGAAACACCATATATTTT. Its protein is CASSKEGAASGNTIYF.

The chain has TRBV20-1 and TRBJ1-1; no firm D call. This CDR3 is built from 15 residues. V was clipped by 3 bases and J by 4 bases, with 18 bases between them. The germline V gene encodes CDR1 DFQATT and CDR2 SNEGSKA (reference sequence). CDR3 DNA: TGCAGTGCTAGTGCCCTACGGGTCGGCGGCACTGAAGCTTTCTTT. Its protein product is CSASALRVGGTEAFF.

This clonotype has more than one count but fewer than ten. This chain joins TRBV20-1 and TRBJ2-1; 10 nucleotides match TRBD2. With V trimmed by 1 base and J by 7 bases, 7 bases remained unmatched. The CDR3 has 15 amino acids. Germline loops: CDR1 DFQATT, CDR2 SNEGSKA (reference sequence). The CDR3: CSARAAGGFVNEQFF. CDR3 bases: TGCAGTGCTAGAGCAGCGGGAGGGTTTGTTAATGAGCAGTTCTTC.

Only a few counts were recorded for this clonotype. V is TRBV7-2 and J is TRBJ2-2; 7 nucleotides align to TRBD2. The CDR3 covers 15 residues. The J segment lost 4 bases and the V segment lost 2 bases, leaving 4 bases of the junction unmatched. Germline CDR1 reads SGHTA; CDR2 reads FQGNSA. The CDR3 DNA reads as TGTGCCAGCAGCTTACAGCGGGGTATCACCGGGGAGCTGTTTTTT. Protein: CASSLQRGITGELFF.

The chain is built from TRBV7-2 and TRBJ2-5; maybe TRBD2 (6 bases). Germline V gives CDR1 SGHTA, CDR2 FQGNSA. The ends were cut back, 0 bases at V and 2 bases at J, with 13 bases in the middle. This CDR3 contains 16 residues. The chain's CDR3 is CASSLAGTSRQETQYF. CDR3 in DNA: TGTGCCAGCAGCTTAGCTGGGACTTCAAGACAAGAGACCCAGTACTTC.

The chain joins TRBV4-1 to TRBJ2-1; TRBD2 might be the D (5 bases). CDR1 MGHRA and CDR2 YSYEKL come from the germline V gene. The CDR3 has 16 amino acids. The V gene lost 4 bases and the J gene lost 4 bases, with 17 bases spanning the gap. The CDR3 bases are TGCGCCAGCAGCCCTCGGAGCGGATACGAATACAATGAGCAGTTCTTC. This translates into CASSPRSGYEYNEQFF.

This chain links TRBV20-1 with TRBJ1-4, with D perhaps TRBD1 (6 bases). Germline V gene sequence: CDR1 DFQATT, CDR2 SNEGSKA (reference sequence). This CDR3 region has 13 residues. With 5 bases removed from V and 1 base from J, the gap between germline ends came to 8 bases. This CDR3 reads CSAYRETNEKLFF. CDR3 sequence (DNA): TGCAGTGCTTACAGGGAAACTAATGAAAAACTGTTTTTT.

Many counts were recorded for this clonotype. The chain has TRBV7-2 and TRBJ1-2, with D possibly being TRBD1 (5 bases). Germline V gene lookup returns CDR1 SGHTA and CDR2 FQGNSA. Trimming left V 2 bases short and J 6 bases short, with 22 bases between. The CDR3 covers 17 residues. CDR3 sequence: CASSLSPKQGSENGYTF. The CDR3 bases are TGTGCCAGCAGCTTAAGTCCGAAGCAGGGATCGGAGAATGGCTACACCTTC.

This clonotype was found a few times. The chain is built from TRBV7-7 and TRBJ2-5; TRBD1 matches 8 bases. Germline V gene data show CDR1 as SSHAT and CDR2 as FNYEAQ (reference sequence). The CDR3 covers 14 residues. V dropped 4 bases and J dropped 4; count of bases not matched to a gene: 5. DNA of the CDR3: TGTGCCAGCAGCTCCCAGACAGGGGCAGAGACCCAGTACTTC. Protein sequence: CASSSQTGAETQYF.

The CDR3 coding sequence is TGTGCCAGCAGCTTCGGGACAGATTACTACGAGCAGTACTTC. This translates into CASSFGTDYYEQYF. This sequence joins TRBV11-2 and TRBJ2-7, with 7 bases identical to TRBD1. The CDR3 runs 14 residues. Germline assignment: CDR1 SGHAT and CDR2 FQNNGV. V shed 3 bases, J shed 3 bases, and the junction held 5 bases outside the gene matches.

The chain joins TRBV7-6 to TRBJ1-3; D is unresolved. Germline loops: CDR1 SGHVS, CDR2 FNYEAQ. The CDR3 spans 15 residues. The V end lost 5 bases, the J end lost 0 bases, and 11 bases lay between the germline ends. The CDR3 loop reads CASSAWGVSGNTIYF. The CDR3 nucleotides are TGTGCCAGCAGCGCATGGGGAGTCTCTGGAAACACCATATATTTT.

This chain links TRBV2 with TRBJ1-1; TRBD1 aligns across 9 bases. The V and J ends lost 6 bases and 3 bases, in that order; junction bases with no gene match: 11. Germline CDR1 and CDR2: SNHLY and FYNNEI. This CDR3 is 16 amino acids long. CDR3 region: CASSLQGQGTDTEAFF. The CDR3 DNA is TGTGCCAGCAGCCTTCAAGGACAGGGGACTGACACTGAAGCTTTCTTT.

A few counts support this clonotype. V gene TRBV7-1 combines with J gene TRBJ1-5; D is ambiguous. TRBV7-1 is given ORF status, its function remaining uncertain. V was trimmed by 5 bases and J by 7 bases, leaving 15 bases between them. The CDR3 is 14 residues long. The CDR3 region has the DNA TGTGCCAGCAGCACCCGGGGAGGACTCCAGCCCCAGCATTTT. As protein: CASSTRGGLQPQHF.

The chain carries TRBV11-2 and TRBJ1-4, with TRBD1 matching 8 bases. The CDR3 consists of 15 residues. Germline V gene sequence: CDR1 SGHAT, CDR2 FQNNGV. The J segment lost 7 bases and the V segment lost 5 bases, leaving 9 bases of the junction unmatched. The CDR3 here is CASSNDRGGGEKLFF. The DNA for the CDR3 is TGTGCCAGCAGCAACGACAGGGGTGGAGGTGAAAAACTGTTTTTT.

The genes are TRBV20-1 and TRBJ2-3; D might be TRBD2 (6 bases). V was cut by 7 bases and J by 1 base, with 9 bases left in between. This CDR3 region has 12 residues. CDR1 is DFQATT, CDR2 SNEGSKA, per germline (reference sequence). CDR3 DNA sequence: TGCAGTGGCAGGGAGGGCACAGATACGCAGTATTTT. Translated, it gives CSGREGTDTQYF.

The chain is built from TRBV5-1 and TRBJ2-7; 8 nucleotides agree with TRBD1. Germline values: CDR1 SGHRS, CDR2 YFSETQ. The ends lost 7 bases at V and 1 base at J; junction bases unmatched: 7. The CDR3 is 14 residues long. The DNA for the CDR3 is TGCGCCAGCGGAATGGACAGGGCTTCCTACGAGCAGTACTTC. Its protein product is CASGMDRASYEQYF.